This TCR beta chain is drawn from a study of shared clonotypes between healthy human individuals. CD8 cells regarded as naive lacked CD45RO, were positively chosen for CCR7, and omitted terminally differentiated effector memory CD45RA+ cells. Whole-study findings and limits: It was anticipated that sequencing depth would influence how many clonotypes donors shared. It was observed that roughly 4.8% of naive CD4 clonotypes were shared across several donors.

About this clone itself: Its antigen is unknown.

Each PCR replicate from the sorted subsets contained 150 to 200 ng DNA, which is 25,000 to 30,000 T cell genomes. Assay used: immunoSEQ multiplex PCR; TCRdb lists only in-frame clones, some missing. The data show millions of clones, with about 95% seen just once and about 1.1% held by the top ten. Germline V lookup: CDR1 LGHNA, CDR2 YSLEER. V gave up 3 bases and J gave up 4 bases; unmatched junction bases: 11. The CDR3 has 17 amino acids. Sequenced material: naive CD8+ T cells sorted from blood. This chain connects TRBV4-3 to TRBJ2-1; TRBD2 agrees at 8 bases. This sequence was found in a man aged 18 to 29 in good health. For the CDR3, the DNA is TGCGCCAGCAGCCAGGCCCTCCTAGGACTAGCTTACAATGAGCAGTTCTTC. It is translated as CASSQALLGLAYNEQFF.